This is a list of T cell receptor beta chains from one sample in a study of blood T cell repertoires in COVID-19. Produced via immunoSEQ multiplex PCR; TCRdb's table is partial and in-frame only. Of around 250,000 clones detected, around 90% appear once; the ten largest clones hold around 1.6%. Sequences were obtained from PBMCs or T cells enriched from blood (not recorded which). Every receptor here comes from a woman aged 45-60 years who had recovered from COVID-19. The conserved cysteine and the conserved F or W are not part of the CDR3 here. Fields, in order: J gene, V gene, CDR3 protein.

>TRBJ2-6|TRBV5-4
ASSLVAGANVLT
>TRBJ1-5|TRBV4-3
ASSLNRGLGQPQH
>TRBJ2-5|TRBV5-1
ASSFKREFTETQY
>TRBJ1-3|TRBV28
ASSLSQGRGNTIY
>TRBJ1-2|TRBV28
ASRTPGQGVEDT
>TRBJ2-3|TRBV5-6
ASSAAGITDTQY
>TRBJ2-1|TRBV9
ASSVEGTQGNEQF
>TRBJ1-1|TRBV2
ASLRQGRLNTEAF
>TRBJ2-1|TRBV11-2
ASSPAIAGSSYNEQF
>TRBJ2-7|TRBV27
ASSLTVSYEQY
>TRBJ1-3|TRBV13
ASSVTYSGNTIY
>TRBJ2-2|TRBV28
ASSPGLSPRELF
>TRBJ2-2|TRBV10-1
ASSAGNTGELF
>TRBJ2-7|TRBV27
ASSSLGTGLYEQY